Listed below are T cell receptor beta chains from one sample, sequenced in a study of blood T cell repertoires in COVID-19. Here immunoSEQ multiplex PCR was the method, and the copy in TCRdb shows in-frame clones only, minus some. The sample lists some 460,000 clones, roughly 90% occurring once. Sequencing was performed on PBMCs or T cells enriched from blood (not recorded which). The receptors were gathered from a woman under 30 who had recovered from COVID-19. Each CDR3 is given with its conserved first and last residue. D genes are given only for firm matches. Rows may omit the clone size; those that give it use once, few, many or a size class.

TRBV7-8,.,once,TRBJ2-7,TGTGCCAGCAGCTTAGCTGGCCCCTACGAGCAGTACTTC,CASSLAGPYEQYF
TRBV3-1/TRBV3-2,.,.,TRBJ2-7,TGTGCCAGCAGCCAAATTTACTCCGAGCCGGGAGATTACGAGCAGTACTTC,CASSQIYSEPGDYEQYF
TRBV7-2,TRBD2,.,TRBJ2-1,TGTGCCAGCACCCTGGGACTAGCGGGGGGGAATGAGCAGTTCTTC,CASTLGLAGGNEQFF
TRBV2,.,once,TRBJ1-5,TGTGCCAGCAGTGGCGTGGGGGGTAAGGATCAGCCCCAGCATTTT,CASSGVGGKDQPQHF
TRBV7-9,.,.,TRBJ2-6,TGTGCCAGCAGCTTAGTGGGGAGCCTTTTGGTTGGGGCCAACGTCCTGACTTTC,CASSLVGSLLVGANVLTF
TRBV5-1,.,.,TRBJ2-3,TGCGCCAGCAGCTTGGGGCTGGAGGTCGATACGCAGTATTTT,CASSLGLEVDTQYF
TRBV7-9,TRBD2,.,TRBJ2-5,TGTGCCAGCAGCTTAAGCAGCGGGATGGAGACCCAGTACTTC,CASSLSSGMETQYF
TRBV7-2,TRBD2,.,TRBJ2-5,TGTGCCAGCAGCCCCCGGACTAGCGGGGTTGGGGAGACCCAGTACTTC,CASSPRTSGVGETQYF
TRBV4-1,TRBD1,.,TRBJ2-5,TGCGCCAGCAGCCAAGAAGGGCAGGGGGCCGGGACCCAGTACTTC,CASSQEGQGAGTQYF
TRBV28,TRBD1,.,TRBJ1-4,TGTGCCAGCAGTCCGCCGGGACAGGGGGTCGAAAAACTGTTTTTT,CASSPPGQGVEKLFF
TRBV7-2,.,.,TRBJ1-2,TGTGCCAGCAGCTCGGGGTTCTATGGCTACACCTTC,CASSSGFYGYTF
TRBV28,.,.,TRBJ1-4,TGTGCCAGCAGTTTGACAGCTAATGAAAAACTGTTTTTT,CASSLTANEKLFF
TRBV5-6,.,.,TRBJ2-3,TGTGCCAGCAGCTTGGGGGTCCTGCGGGTGCAGTATTTT,CASSLGVLRVQYF
TRBV7-9,TRBD1,few,TRBJ2-2,TGTGCCAGCAGCCCCAATGTGGGACAGGGTACCACCGGGGAGCTGTTTTTT,CASSPNVGQGTTGELFF
TRBV2,.,.,TRBJ2-7,TGTGCCAGCAGTCCCACTAGCCTCTCCTACGAGCAGTACTTC,CASSPTSLSYEQYF
TRBV18,TRBD1,.,TRBJ1-4,TGTGCCAGCTCACCATCGTCGACAGGGGAGTATGAAAAACTGTTTTTT,CASSPSSTGEYEKLFF
TRBV5-4,.,.,TRBJ1-2,TGTGCCAGCAGCTTTGACGGGGACTATGGCTACACCTTC,CASSFDGDYGYTF
TRBV5-4,TRBD1,.,TRBJ2-1,TGTGCCAACAGCTGGGTGGACAGGGGATCCTACAATGAGCAGTTCTTC,CANSWVDRGSYNEQFF
TRBV15,.,.,TRBJ2-7,TGTGCCACCAGCAGAGTGGACAAGCCTCCCTACGAGCAGTACTTC,CATSRVDKPPYEQYF
TRBV28,.,once,TRBJ2-7,TGTGCCAGCAGTTTACGAGGAGGGGACTTC,CASSLRGGDF
TRBV5-1,TRBD2,.,TRBJ2-3,TGCGCCAGCAGCTTGGCTACCTTGGGGGGAGGGACAGATACGCAGTATTTT,CASSLATLGGGTDTQYF
TRBV5-5,.,.,TRBJ1-3,TGTGCCAGCAGCCGTACGGAGTCTGGAAACACCATATATTTT,CASSRTESGNTIYF
TRBV2,TRBD2,.,TRBJ2-7,TGTGCCAGCAGTGAAGGGGACTACTACGAGCAGTACTTC,CASSEGDYYEQYF